These 20 T cell receptor beta chains share one sample of origin, sequenced in a study of blood T cell repertoires in COVID-19. Repertoires were generated with immunoSEQ multiplex PCR, while TCRdb's copy carries only in-frame clones and drops some. The sample consists of over 70,000 clones, approximately 81% of them appearing once. The specimen was peripheral blood. These TCRs come from a man aged 55-75 years with COVID-19, enrolled during active disease.

For the CDR3, the DNA is TGTGCCAGCAGCATAGACAGGGCCTCCTACAATGAGCAGTTCTTC. The encoded protein is CASSIDRASYNEQFF. The chain couples TRBV5-4 to TRBJ2-1; 7 bases agree with TRBD1. Trimming at V came to 4 bases and at J to 0 bases, leaving 4 bases not matched to a gene. The CDR3 extends over 15 amino acids. The germline V gene has CDR1 SGHNT and CDR2 YYREEE (reference sequence).

The rearrangement joins TRBV6-1 to TRBJ2-7; 7 bases fit TRBD2. The trim removed 2 bases at V and 7 bases at J, leaving 2 bases unmatched. The CDR3 covers 12 residues. Germline CDR1 MNHNS, CDR2 SASEGT. DNA of the CDR3: TGTGCCAGCAGTGAACACGGGGGGGAGCAGTACTTC. It codes for CASSEHGGEQYF.

The chain joins TRBV6-5 to TRBJ1-2; D might be TRBD1 (5 bases). Trimming shortened V by 8 bases and J by 7 bases, and 20 bases separated the two germline ends. CDR3 size: 14 residues. From germline, CDR1 is MNHEY and CDR2 SVGAGI. The CDR3 region is CASYLLDSSFGYTF. CDR3 nucleotide sequence: TGTGCCAGCTACCTGCTTGACAGTTCGTTTGGCTACACCTTC.

The rearrangement joins TRBV10-1 to TRBJ1-6; D remains ambiguous. Germline V gene sequence: CDR1 WNHNN, CDR2 SYGVQD (reference sequence). There are 16 residues in the CDR3. Trimming removed 3 bases from V and 7 bases from J, with 16 bases in between. The CDR3 loop is CASSDRFGMGNSPLHF. The CDR3 coding sequence is TGCGCCAGCAGTGATAGGTTCGGGATGGGGAATTCACCCCTCCACTTT.

CDR3 protein: CASSRSGSEGNEQFF. The CDR3 DNA follows: TGCGCCAGCAGCCGTAGCGGGAGTGAGGGCAATGAGCAGTTCTTC. V usage is TRBV5-1 and J usage is TRBJ2-1; 9 bases fit TRBD2. V shed 4 bases and J 6 bases; nucleotides not matched to a gene: 8. Germline CDR1 and CDR2: SGHRS and YFSETQ. CDR3 length: 15 residues.

This clone has just one count. V and J are TRBV5-1 and TRBJ2-7; a weak D match, TRBD1 (7 bases). This CDR3 comprises 15 residues. Germline V CDR1 and CDR2: SGHRS, YFSETQ. The V gene lost 3 bases and the J gene lost 0 bases, with 13 bases spanning the gap. The CDR3 is CASSWGDRGSYEQYF. CDR3 nucleotide sequence: TGCGCCAGCAGCTGGGGGGACAGAGGCTCCTACGAGCAGTACTTC. Looking up the rest from reference TRBV5-1 and TRBJ2-7 gives the full variable domain: KAGVTQTPRYLIKTRGQQVTLSCSPISGHRSVSWYQQTPGQGLQFLFEYFSETQRNKGNFPGRFSGRQFSNSRSEMNVSTLELGDSALYLCASSWGDRGSYEQYFGPGTRLTVT.

This chain connects TRBV7-9 to TRBJ2-1, with D unclear. Trimming took off 1 base at V and 10 bases at J, with 8 bases between the two ends. The CDR3 covers 12 residues. The germline V gene encodes CDR1 SEHNR and CDR2 FQNEAQ (reference sequence). This CDR3 is CASSLVASEQFF. For the CDR3, the DNA is TGTGCCAGCAGCTTAGTAGCATCGGAGCAGTTCTTC.

This clone was observed a handful of times. This specimen includes other DNA sequences encoding the same CDR3. CDR3 DNA sequence: TGTGCCACCAGTGAGGCGCGGGGCTCCTACAATGAGCAGTTCTTC. The encoded protein is CATSEARGSYNEQFF. The chain uses TRBV24-1 and TRBJ2-1; possible D gene TRBD2, 6 bases. In germline, CDR1 is KGHDR, CDR2 SFDVKD. Trimming took off 4 bases at V and 0 bases at J, with 9 bases between the two ends. The CDR3 has 15 residues.

This clone appeared a single time. This chain joins TRBV11-2 and TRBJ1-1; D not certain. Trimming stripped 0 bases from V and 1 base from J, with 6 bases between. Germline CDR1 and CDR2: SGHAT and FQNNGV. The CDR3 totals 14 residues. CDR3 sequence: CASSLERSNTEAFF. Written as DNA, the CDR3 is TGTGCCAGCAGCTTAGAGAGGTCGAACACTGAAGCTTTCTTT.

The V and J genes are TRBV7-2 and TRBJ2-1; 9 bases agree with TRBD2. V lost 1 base and J lost 4; bases outside the gene matches: 5. CDR3 length equals 16 residues. Per germline, CDR1 SGHTA and CDR2 FQGNSA. DNA for the CDR3: TGTGCCAGCAGCTTAGTCGCTAGCGGGAATTACAATGAGCAGTTCTTC. This encodes CASSLVASGNYNEQFF.

J is TRBJ2-1 and V is TRBV19; TRBD2 agrees at 12 bases. Germline V CDR1 and CDR2: LNHDA, SQIVND (reference sequence). This CDR3 region has 16 residues. With 0 bases clipped from V and 9 bases from J, the junction kept 6 bases outside the gene matches. CDR3 loop: CASSIDPRLAGAEQFF. DNA for the CDR3: TGTGCCAGTAGTATAGATCCCCGACTAGCGGGGGCTGAGCAGTTCTTC.

This clone was seen a single time. The V call is TRBV11-3, the J call TRBJ2-7; D possibly corresponds to TRBD2 (6 bases). V was trimmed by 6 bases and J by 3 bases, leaving 12 bases between them. CDR1 is SGHNT and CDR2 is YENEEA in the germline V gene. This CDR3 region has 13 residues. CDR3 bases: TGTGCCAGCAGTCGGGACTCCAACTACGAGCAGTACTTC. As protein: CASSRDSNYEQYF.

V gene TRBV24-1 combines with J gene TRBJ2-7, with 10 bases identical to TRBD1. In germline, CDR1 is KGHDR, CDR2 SFDVKD. J was trimmed by 4 bases and V by 9 bases; bases with no gene match: 2. CDR3 length: 12 residues. The CDR3 sequence is CATGTGEYEQYF. Here the CDR3 DNA reads TGTGCCACCGGGACAGGGGAATACGAGCAGTACTTC.

This clone was counted a few times. The chain employs TRBV10-2 and TRBJ2-5, with D possibly being TRBD2 (5 bases). The V and J ends lost 6 bases and 4 bases respectively, with 12 bases between them. The CDR3 is 13 amino acids. CDR1 and CDR2 from the germline V gene are WSHSY and SAAADI. The CDR3 loop reads CASRRGTGETQYF. Written as DNA, the CDR3 is TGCGCCAGCAGACGGGGAACGGGAGAGACCCAGTACTTC.

The chain employs TRBV30 and TRBJ2-1, with D tentatively TRBD2 (6 bases). Per the germline V gene, CDR1 is GTSNPN and CDR2 is SVGIG (reference sequence). CDR3 length: 18 amino acids. V shed 0 bases and J shed 4 bases, with 22 bases lying between them. CDR3: CAWSVTPAGPKLYNEQFF. DNA for the CDR3: TGTGCCTGGAGTGTAACCCCAGCGGGTCCTAAACTTTACAATGAGCAGTTCTTC.

This clone has just a few counts. The rearrangement joins TRBV21-1 to TRBJ1-5. TRBV21-1 is a documented pseudogene. CDR3 size: 16 residues. CDR3 loop: CASSPTPGSLDQPQHF. In DNA, the CDR3 is TGTGCCAGCAGCCCAACCCCCGGGAGCCTGGATCAGCCCCAGCATTTT.

V is TRBV11-2 and J is TRBJ1-4, with unresolved D. This CDR3 has 16 residues. The ends were cut back, 0 bases at V and 10 bases at J, with 18 bases in the middle. CDR1 is SGHAT, CDR2 FQNNGV, per germline. The CDR3 loop reads CASSLEFGQEVRKLFF. As DNA, the CDR3 is TGTGCCAGCAGCTTAGAGTTTGGGCAGGAGGTTCGAAAACTGTTTTTT.

The chain employs TRBV7-5 and TRBJ2-5; whether TRBD2, the table's D call, matches the DNA was not checked. TRBV7-5 has pseudogene status. The CDR3 length is 17 residues. The CDR3 spells CVRSPPWSGDTPETQYF. The DNA of the CDR3 is TGTGTCAGAAGCCCACCATGGAGCGGGGATACCCCAGAGACCCAGTACTTC.

V is TRBV28 and J is TRBJ2-3; 8 bases match TRBD2. Germline trimming cut 6 bases from V and 3 bases from J; bases unmatched to any gene: 5. CDR1 MDHEN and CDR2 SYDVKM come from the germline V gene. The CDR3 consists of 14 residues. The CDR3 DNA follows: TGTGCCAGCAGCGGAGCGGGAGAGACAGATACGCAGTATTTT. This gives the protein CASSGAGETDTQYF.

The chain joins TRBV29-1 to TRBJ1-4, with TRBD1 matching 8 bases. The length of the CDR3 is 13 residues. The ends lost 7 bases at V and 8 bases at J; junction bases unmatched: 9. Germline loops: CDR1 SQVTM, CDR2 ANQGSEA. CDR3: CSATGGSLEKLFF. The CDR3 DNA reads TGCAGCGCTACAGGGGGTTCTTTAGAAAAACTGTTTTTT.